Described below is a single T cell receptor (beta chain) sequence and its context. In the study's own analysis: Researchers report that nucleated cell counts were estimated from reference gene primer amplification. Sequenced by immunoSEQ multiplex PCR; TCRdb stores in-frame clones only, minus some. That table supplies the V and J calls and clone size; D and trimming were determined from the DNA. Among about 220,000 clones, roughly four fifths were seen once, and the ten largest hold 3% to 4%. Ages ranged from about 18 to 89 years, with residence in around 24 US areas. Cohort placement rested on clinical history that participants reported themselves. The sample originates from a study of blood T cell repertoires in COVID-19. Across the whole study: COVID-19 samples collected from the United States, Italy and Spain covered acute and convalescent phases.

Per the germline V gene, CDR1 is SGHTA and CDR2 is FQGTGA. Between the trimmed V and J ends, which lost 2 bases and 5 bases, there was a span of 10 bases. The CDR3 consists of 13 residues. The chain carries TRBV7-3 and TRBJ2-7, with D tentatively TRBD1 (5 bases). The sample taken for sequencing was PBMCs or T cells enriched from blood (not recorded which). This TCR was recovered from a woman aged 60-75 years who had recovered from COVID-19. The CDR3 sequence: CASSLGRENEQYF. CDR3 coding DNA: TGTGCCAGCAGCTTAGGCAGGGAAAACGAGCAGTACTTC. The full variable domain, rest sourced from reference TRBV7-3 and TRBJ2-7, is GAGVSQTPSNKVTEKGKYVELRCDPISGHTALYWYRQSLGQGPEFLIYFQGTGAADDSGLPNDRFFAVRPEGSVSTLKIQRTERGDSAVYLCASSLGRENEQYFGPGTRLTVT.